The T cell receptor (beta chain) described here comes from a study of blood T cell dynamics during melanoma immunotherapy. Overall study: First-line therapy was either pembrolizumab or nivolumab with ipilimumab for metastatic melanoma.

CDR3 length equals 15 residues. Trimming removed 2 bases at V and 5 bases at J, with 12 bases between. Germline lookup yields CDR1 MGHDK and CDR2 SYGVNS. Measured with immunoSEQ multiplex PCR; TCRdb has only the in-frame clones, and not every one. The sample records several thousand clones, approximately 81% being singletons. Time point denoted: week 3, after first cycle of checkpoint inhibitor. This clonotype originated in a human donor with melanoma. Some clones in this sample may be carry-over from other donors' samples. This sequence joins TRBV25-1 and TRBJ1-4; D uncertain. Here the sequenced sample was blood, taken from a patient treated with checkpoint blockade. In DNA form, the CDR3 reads TGTGCCAGCAGTGAAATGACTGGGTCAAATGAAAAACTGTTTTTT. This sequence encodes CASSEMTGSNEKLFF.